A selection of T cell receptor beta chains follows, all from one sample in a study of low-dose radiotherapy and immunotherapy resistance in tumors. MiXCR, applied by TCRdb to the reads, yields one record per CDR3 protein. The sample carries roughly 54,000 distinct CDR3 sequences, about 23% recorded once. The sample in question was PBMCs, obtained before treatment. The receptors were gathered from a male donor with prostate cancer. The CDR3 runs from the conserved cysteine through the conserved F or W. The D gene is left open where the match is weak. Only part of the rows carry a size: once, few, many, or a class if the clone is expanded.

clone_size j_call d_call cdr3_length v_call cdr3_nt cdr3_aa
many TRBJ1-1 NA 14 TRBV19 TGTGCCAGTAGTATGGGCCCTGGAGGGACTGAAGCTTTCTTT CASSMGPGGTEAFF
many TRBJ1-3 NA 14 TRBV19 TGTGCCAGTAGTCCGTATCAGGCGGGAAACACCATATATTTT CASSPYQAGNTIYF
medium-sized TRBJ1-2 NA 15 TRBV28 TGTGCCAGCAGGCCGAGGGGCAGGGGTAATGATGGCTACACCTTC CASRPRGRGNDGYTF
NA TRBJ2-5 NA 17 TRBV28 TGTGCCAGCAGTTTCAGGCTTTTGGGGGCCGCACAAGAGACCCAGTACTTC CASSFRLLGAAQETQYF
many TRBJ2-7 TRBD1 13 TRBV10-3 TGTGCCATCAGTGAAGGACAGGTCTACGAGCAGTACTTC CAISEGQVYEQYF
many TRBJ2-6 TRBD2 18 TRBV5-4 TGTGCCAGCAGCGAGGGACTAGCGGGGAACTCTGGGGCCAACGTCCTGACTTTC CASSEGLAGNSGANVLTF
NA TRBJ2-1 NA 9 TRBV20-1 TGCAGTGCTGGAGTCGAGCAGTTCTTC CSAGVEQFF
many TRBJ2-3 NA 14 TRBV18 TGTGCCAGCTCAGTAGCGAAACGGGAAGATACGCAGTATTTT CASSVAKREDTQYF
many TRBJ1-1 NA 14 TRBV5-1 TGCGCCAGCAGCCTGACCCGGGGGGCCACTGAAGCTTTCTTT CASSLTRGATEAFF
few TRBJ2-1 TRBD2 16 TRBV5-1 TGCGCCAGCAGCTTGGCCACAGCGGGAGGGCGAAATGAGCAGTTCTTC CASSLATAGGRNEQFF
NA TRBJ2-5 NA 14 TRBV5-3 TGTGCCAGCAGCCCAGGATCGACCTCGGAGACCCAGTACTTC CASSPGSTSETQYF
many TRBJ1-1 NA 13 TRBV7-8 TGTGCCAGCAGCTTACGAATGGAAACTGAAGCTTTCTTT CASSLRMETEAFF
many TRBJ2-6 TRBD1 14 TRBV20-1 TGCAGTGCTCCGACAGGGTTTGGGGCCAACGTCCTGACTTTC CSAPTGFGANVLTF
NA TRBJ1-1 NA 13 TRBV19 TGTGCCAGTAGTATGGGACAGAACACTGAAGCTTTCTTT CASSMGQNTEAFF
many TRBJ1-5 NA 12 TRBV2 TGTGCCAGCAAAGCTCAATATCAGCCCCAGCATTTT CASKAQYQPQHF
few TRBJ1-2 NA 12 TRBV20-1 TGCAGTGCCAGAGTGGGTAACTATGGCTACACCTTC CSARVGNYGYTF
NA TRBJ2-7 TRBD1 12 TRBV29-1 TGCAGCGTCCGGGACAGGGCCTACGAGCAGTACTTC CSVRDRAYEQYF
many TRBJ2-3 NA 13 TRBV30 TGTGCCTGGAAGGGGACTGATAAGTGGACGCAGTATTTT CAWKGTDKWTQYF
once TRBJ2-7 NA 15 TRBV7-2 TGTGCCAGCAGCTTAGAAATTGGGAGCTCCTACGAGCAGTACTTC CASSLEIGSSYEQYF
NA TRBJ2-5 NA 15 TRBV7-3 TGTGCCAGCAGCTTAATAGGCAGCTTGGGAGAGACCCAGTACTTC CASSLIGSLGETQYF
many TRBJ2-1 NA 13 TRBV6-5 TGTGCCAGCAGAAGGGGCAACTACAATGAGCAGTTCTTC CASRRGNYNEQFF
NA TRBJ2-5 NA 18 TRBV5-1 TGCGCCAGCAGCTTCGATCCCCTCAGCGGAGGCGACCCGGGGACCCAGTACTTC CASSFDPLSGGDPGTQYF
many TRBJ1-5 TRBD1 15 TRBV27 TGTGCCAGCAGTTCGGGGACAGGGAGGACCCAGCCCCAGCATTTT CASSSGTGRTQPQHF
NA TRBJ1-1 TRBD1 17 TRBV5-1 TGCGCCAGCAGCCCACCGGGGGGACAGGGAAGTAACACTGAAGCTTTCTTT CASSPPGGQGSNTEAFF
many TRBJ1-1 NA 13 TRBV11-2 TGCGCCAGCAGCTTCGGTCGGAACACTGAAGCTTTCTTT CASSFGRNTEAFF
many TRBJ2-1 NA 13 TRBV5-6 TGTGCCAGCAGCTTGAGTTCGTTCGATGAGCAGTTCTTC CASSLSSFDEQFF
NA TRBJ2-3 NA 13 TRBV6-2/TRBV6-3 TGTGCCAGCAGTCCGGAAAGCACAGATACGCAGTATTTT CASSPESTDTQYF
many TRBJ2-3 TRBD2 19 TRBV11-2 TGTGCCAGCAGCTTAGATACGCGTCGGGTTCTAGCGGGAGCGGATACGCAGTATTTT CASSLDTRRVLAGADTQYF
many TRBJ2-1 NA 14 TRBV28 TGTGCCAGCAGGGCGGCCAGCTCCTACAATGAGCAGTTCTTC CASRAASSYNEQFF
many TRBJ1-2 NA 15 TRBV28 TGTGCCAGCAGCCTTTACAGGGAGGAGGGCTATGGCTACACCTTC CASSLYREEGYGYTF
many TRBJ1-1 NA 13 TRBV5-1 TGCGCCAGCAGCTTGCCGGGGCTCACTGAAGCTTTCTTT CASSLPGLTEAFF
NA TRBJ2-7 TRBD1 15 TRBV10-3 TGTGCCATCAGCGATCCGGGACAGGGGCGTTACGAGCAGTACTTC CAISDPGQGRYEQYF
NA TRBJ1-2 NA 13 TRBV29-1 TGCAGCGTTGAAAGTCTGGGAACGCATGGCTACACCTTC CSVESLGTHGYTF
few TRBJ1-1 NA 14 TRBV30 TGTGCCTGGAACCCCGGGGGCTCGGGCACTGAAGCTTTCTTT CAWNPGGSGTEAFF
many TRBJ2-7 TRBD2 14 TRBV2 TGTGCCAGCAGCCTACTAGCGGGGAGATACGAGCAGTACTTC CASSLLAGRYEQYF
many TRBJ1-4 NA 12 TRBV7-9 TGTGCCAGCAGCTTAGAGCGGGAAAAACTGTTTTTT CASSLEREKLFF
many TRBJ2-3 TRBD1 15 TRBV7-8 TGTGCCAGCAGCCCCCGACAGGGTAGCACAGATACGCAGTATTTT CASSPRQGSTDTQYF
many TRBJ1-1 NA 14 TRBV3-1 TGTGCCAGCAGCCAAGAGGGGGGGTCCACTGAAGCTTTCTTT CASSQEGGSTEAFF
many TRBJ1-1 NA 17 TRBV5-8 TGTGCCAGCAGCTTGGGCCAGGCAGGGGTTCTGAACACTGAAGCTTTCTTT CASSLGQAGVLNTEAFF
many TRBJ1-1 NA 14 TRBV12-3/TRBV12-4 TGTGCCAGCAGTTTGGGGGGGGCCTGGGCTGAAGCTTTCTTT CASSLGGAWAEAFF
many TRBJ2-2 TRBD1 15 TRBV5-1 TGCGCCAGCAGCCAAAGACAGGGGTCCACCGGGGAGCTGTTTTTT CASSQRQGSTGELFF
NA TRBJ1-1 NA 15 TRBV21-1 TGTGCCAGCAGCAAAGTGGCAGGGCCCCCGAGTGAAGCTTTCTTT CASSKVAGPPSEAFF
many TRBJ1-3 NA 15 TRBV10-3 TGTGCCATCAGAGCGATTCAGCGCTCTGGAAACACCATATATTTT CAIRAIQRSGNTIYF